These 28 T cell receptor beta chains came from one sample sequenced in a study of cytomegalovirus exposure and HLA in healthy donors. Primers: 60 Vbeta forward and 13 Jbeta reverse. Sequencing used immunoSEQ multiplex PCR; TCRdb keeps in-frame clones, though not all of them. This sample has over 150,000 clones; approximately 75% occur once, and the top ten carry around 2.2%. Sequencing was carried out using PBMCs. These receptors were obtained from a man aged 50-59 years in good health and CMV-seropositive.

J is TRBJ2-6 and V is TRBV4-2; no definite D call. The germline gives CDR1 LGHNA, CDR2 YNFKEQ. The CDR3 totals 18 residues. Trimming shortened V by 3 bases and J by 0 bases, and 15 bases separated the two germline ends. Here the CDR3 DNA reads TGTGCCAGCAGCCACAAGCGCCCAGAGAGCTCTGGGGCCAACGTCCTGACTTTC. It yields the protein CASSHKRPESSGANVLTF.

The chain couples TRBV7-9 to TRBJ2-7, with D possibly being TRBD1 (5 bases). Trimming cost V 5 bases and J 7 bases, with 21 bases left between them. Germline-derived CDR1 and CDR2 are SEHNR and FQNEAQ (reference sequence). The CDR3 covers 15 residues. The CDR3 here is CASSPLRGSRREQYF. As DNA, the CDR3 is TGTGCCAGCAGCCCCTTAAGGGGCAGTCGTCGAGAGCAGTACTTC.

The chain recombines TRBV28 with TRBJ1-1, with 12 positions matching TRBD1. Germline values: CDR1 MDHEN, CDR2 SYDVKM. V gave up 6 bases and J gave up 5 bases; unmatched junction bases: 10. This CDR3 has 16 amino acids. This CDR3 reads CASSTRDRGRWTEAFF. The DNA for the CDR3 is TGTGCCAGCAGCACCCGGGACAGGGGGCGTTGGACTGAAGCTTTCTTT.

This chain links TRBV7-8 with TRBJ2-1, with 14 bases aligning to TRBD2. The ends lost 3 bases at V and 1 base at J; junction bases unmatched: 5. The CDR3 sequence is 18 residues long. Germline CDR1 reads SGHVS; CDR2 reads FQNEAQ. As DNA, the CDR3 is TGTGCCAGCAGCTTGACTAGCGGGGGGGCCTCGTCCTACAATGAGCAGTTCTTC. Amino acids: CASSLTSGGASSYNEQFF. Filled out from reference TRBV7-8 and TRBJ2-1, the complete variable domain reads GAGVSQSPRYKVAKRGQDVALRCDPISGHVSLFWYQQALGQGPEFLTYFQNEAQLDKSGLPSDRFFAERPEGSVSTLKIQRTQQEDSAVYLCASSLTSGGASSYNEQFFGPGTRLTVL.

This chain joins TRBV27 and TRBJ1-1, with D tentatively TRBD1 (5 bases). CDR3 size: 14 residues. CDR1 is MNHEY, CDR2 SMNVEV, per germline (reference sequence). V lost 5 bases to trimming and J lost 0 bases, with 10 bases between them. As DNA, the CDR3 is TGTGCCAGCAGTACCTGGACAATGAACACTGAAGCTTTCTTT. Encoded protein: CASSTWTMNTEAFF.

The rearrangement uses TRBV27 and TRBJ2-3, with 16 bases aligning to TRBD2. The CDR3 length is 20 residues. Germline V gene data show CDR1 as MNHEY and CDR2 as SMNVEV (reference sequence). CDR3 DNA sequence: TGTGCTTCCAGATTATCGGGACTAGCGGGGGGGATAGCTAGCACAGATACGCAGTATTTT. This gives the protein CASRLSGLAGGIASTDTQYF.

The V and J genes are TRBV11-2 and TRBJ2-1, with 12 bases matching TRBD2. From germline, CDR1 is SGHAT and CDR2 FQNNGV. This CDR3 has 15 residues. V lost 6 bases, J lost 3 bases, and 3 bases stayed unmatched. CDR3 nucleotides: TGTGCCAGCAGTACTAGCGGGGGGAACTACAATGAGCAGTTCTTC. This translates into CASSTSGGNYNEQFF.

This rearrangement joins TRBV12-5 to TRBJ2-2; D uncertain. Germline V gene data show CDR1 as LGHNT and CDR2 as FRNRAP. This CDR3 comprises 13 residues. The germline V and J ends were trimmed by 7 bases and 5 bases, with 11 bases remaining between them. The CDR3 sequence is CASAYDGTGELFF. The CDR3, as DNA: TGTGCTAGTGCCTACGACGGGACCGGGGAGCTGTTTTTT. Full variable domain (outside the CDR3, taken from reference TRBV12-5 and TRBJ2-2): DARVTQTPRHKVTEMGQEVTMRCQPILGHNTVFWYRQTMMQGLELLAYFRNRAPLDDSGMPKDRFSAEMPDATLATLKIQPSEPRDSAVYFCASAYDGTGELFFGEGSRLTVL.

V gene TRBV7-9 combines with J gene TRBJ2-2; D unresolved. Per the germline V gene, CDR1 is SEHNR and CDR2 is FQNEAQ (reference sequence). The V and J ends lost 5 bases and 5 bases respectively, with 9 bases between them. The length of the CDR3 is 13 residues. In nucleotides, the CDR3 is TGTGCCAGCAGCCCGCGCCGGACCGGGGAGCTGTTTTTT. Encoded protein: CASSPRRTGELFF.

This chain connects TRBV9 to TRBJ2-1, with D possibly being TRBD2 (7 bases). V was clipped by 0 bases and J by 2 bases, with 12 bases between them. This CDR3 contains 16 residues. Germline-derived CDR1 and CDR2 are SGDLS and YYNGEE. The CDR3 reads CASSVERGGPYNEQFF. In DNA, the CDR3 is TGTGCCAGCAGCGTAGAGAGGGGGGGGCCCTACAATGAGCAGTTCTTC.

V and J are TRBV5-1 and TRBJ2-2, with D maybe TRBD1 (5 bases). The germline V gene encodes CDR1 SGHRS and CDR2 YFSETQ. The germline V and J ends were trimmed by 4 bases and 6 bases, with 25 bases remaining between them. The CDR3 consists of 18 residues. The CDR3 DNA reads as TGCGCCAGCAGCGTGAATAACAGGCCCGATGTTGGGTCCGGGGAGCTGTTTTTT. Amino acid sequence: CASSVNNRPDVGSGELFF.

The V and J genes are TRBV7-2 and TRBJ2-1; the D gene is possibly TRBD1 (6 bases). Germline CDR1 reads SGHTA; CDR2 reads FQGNSA. V lost 2 bases and J lost 8, with 19 bases in between. CDR3 length equals 16 residues. This chain's CDR3 is CASSLSFGQRGYEQFF. The CDR3 DNA reads as TGTGCCAGCAGCTTAAGTTTCGGACAGAGGGGGTATGAGCAGTTCTTC.

This chain links TRBV4-1 with TRBJ1-1, with D tentatively TRBD1 (6 bases). Trimming cost V 4 bases and J 0 bases, with 12 bases left between them. The germline gives CDR1 MGHRA, CDR2 YSYEKL. The CDR3 is 15 residues long. CDR3 DNA sequence: TGCGCCAGCAGCCCTAACACAGGGATGAACACTGAAGCTTTCTTT. This translates into CASSPNTGMNTEAFF.

V is TRBV5-6 and J is TRBJ1-2; 7 bases align to TRBD1. The CDR3 length is 15 residues. V lost 3 bases to trimming and J lost 4 bases; unmatched junction nucleotides: 9. Per the germline V gene, CDR1 is SGHDT and CDR2 is YYEEEE. DNA of the CDR3: TGTGCCAGCAGCTCAACAGGGGCACAAGGCTATGGCTACACCTTC. Translation: CASSSTGAQGYGYTF.

This clone was seen a single time. This CDR3 is CASSMAGLDTGELFF. DNA of the CDR3: TGTGCCAGTAGTATGGCGGGGCTCGACACCGGGGAGCTGTTTTTT. This chain joins TRBV19 and TRBJ2-2, with a tentative D call TRBD2 (6 bases). Germline CDR1 reads LNHDA; CDR2 reads SQIVND (reference sequence). The CDR3 spans 15 residues. V gave up 3 bases and J gave up 3 bases, with 11 bases separating them.

There are a few counts of this clone. This sequence joins TRBV28 and TRBJ2-1; D perhaps matches TRBD2 (7 bases). The germline CDR1 and CDR2 sequences are MDHEN and SYDVKM. Between the trimmed V and J ends, which lost 7 bases and 2 bases, there was a span of 18 bases. The CDR3 extends over 16 amino acids. The CDR3 coding sequence is TGTGCCAGCACCAACTATCCGGGGGGCGCCTACAATGAGCAGTTCTTC. It specifies CASTNYPGGAYNEQFF. The whole variable domain, remainder taken from reference TRBV28 and TRBJ2-1, is DVKVTQSSRYLVKRTGEKVFLECVQDMDHENMFWYRQDPGLGLRLIYFSYDVKMKEKGDIPEGYSVSREKKERFSLILESASTNQTSMYLCASTNYPGGAYNEQFFGPGTRLTVL.

The J gene is TRBJ2-3, the V gene TRBV7-2, with 7 nucleotides matching TRBD1. This CDR3 spans 14 amino acids. The germline V gene has CDR1 SGHTA and CDR2 FQGNSA. V lost 9 bases and J lost 4; bases outside the gene matches: 10. The CDR3 protein is CASAVGQYPDTQYF. CDR3 nucleotides: TGTGCCAGTGCCGTGGGACAGTACCCAGATACGCAGTATTTT.

The chain recombines TRBV5-5 with TRBJ1-6; a weak D match, TRBD1 (5 bases). The V gene lost 0 bases and the J gene lost 8 bases, with 15 bases spanning the gap. In germline, CDR1 is SGHKS, CDR2 YYEKEE (reference sequence). The CDR3 spans 16 residues. CDR3 sequence (DNA): TGTGCCAGCAGCTTGGAAGGCAGGGTGGGCGATTCACCCCTCCACTTT. Translated, it gives CASSLEGRVGDSPLHF.

This sequence joins TRBV4-1 and TRBJ2-3; D perhaps matches TRBD2 (7 bases). This CDR3 region has 16 residues. The germline V and J ends were trimmed by 0 bases and 6 bases, with 16 bases remaining between them. Per germline, CDR1 MGHRA and CDR2 YSYEKL. This chain's CDR3 is CASSQEGEGVWDTQYF. The CDR3 nucleotides are TGCGCCAGCAGCCAAGAGGGGGAGGGGGTGTGGGATACGCAGTATTTT.

V is TRBV4-1 and J is TRBJ1-3, with 9 bases aligning to TRBD1. This CDR3 is 18 amino acids long. J lost 4 bases, V lost 0 bases, and 10 bases had no gene match. CDR1 is MGHRA and CDR2 is YSYEKL in the germline V gene. The CDR3 sequence is CASSQDPPRGTGGNTIYF. The CDR3 DNA reads as TGCGCCAGCAGCCAAGATCCCCCCCGCGGGACAGGGGGAAACACCATATATTTT.

The chain links TRBV12-5 to TRBJ2-1; TRBD2 aligns across 8 bases. The CDR3 is made up of 14 amino acids. The germline V gene encodes CDR1 LGHNT and CDR2 FRNRAP. With V trimmed by 4 bases and J by 4 bases, 3 bases remained unmatched. The CDR3 DNA reads TGTGCTAGTGGTTATAGCGGGGAGTACAATGAGCAGTTCTTC. Translated: CASGYSGEYNEQFF. The variable domain in full, with the rest retrieved from reference TRBV12-5 and TRBJ2-1, is DARVTQTPRHKVTEMGQEVTMRCQPILGHNTVFWYRQTMMQGLELLAYFRNRAPLDDSGMPKDRFSAEMPDATLATLKIQPSEPRDSAVYFCASGYSGEYNEQFFGPGTRLTVL.

The genes are TRBV11-2 and TRBJ1-3, with 7 bases that match TRBD1. CDR1 is SGHAT, CDR2 FQNNGV, per germline. The CDR3 contains 16 residues. The V and J ends lost 5 bases and 0 bases, in that order; junction bases with no gene match: 7. In DNA form, the CDR3 reads TGTGCCAGCAGCCGACCAGGGACAGTCTCTGGAAACACCATATATTTT. Residues: CASSRPGTVSGNTIYF.

This chain connects TRBV2 to TRBJ1-2, with a possible D match to TRBD1 (5 bases). Deletions cut 6 bases from V and 6 bases from J, with 20 bases between. This CDR3 contains 15 residues. Looked up from germline, CDR1 is SNHLY and CDR2 is FYNNEI. The CDR3 DNA follows: TGTGCCAGCAGCGTCGGGGGGAGGGGTCTAGATGGCTACACCTTC. This encodes CASSVGGRGLDGYTF.

The chain combines TRBV7-9 with TRBJ2-5, with 11 bases aligning to TRBD1. Looked up from germline, CDR1 is SEHNR and CDR2 is FQNEAQ (reference sequence). V lost 3 bases and J lost 5; bases outside the gene matches: 8. The CDR3 length is 16 residues. For the CDR3, the DNA is TGTGCCAGCAGCTTGTCGTCGGGACAGGGGGGGGAGACCCAGTACTTC. This gives the protein CASSLSSGQGGETQYF.

V gene TRBV7-2 combines with J gene TRBJ1-6; 10 bases match TRBD1. The CDR3 consists of 16 residues. Germline V CDR1 and CDR2: SGHTA, FQGNSA. V lost 5 bases to trimming and J lost 7 bases; unmatched junction nucleotides: 8. The CDR3 region is CASSPRQGAVNSPLHF. CDR3 bases: TGTGCCAGCAGCCCTAGACAGGGGGCTGTGAATTCACCCCTCCACTTT.

The chain recombines TRBV6-1 with TRBJ1-2; TRBD1 matches at 7 bases. The CDR3 is 15 residues long. The germline gives CDR1 MNHNS, CDR2 SASEGT. With 2 bases clipped from V and 3 bases from J, the junction kept 6 bases outside the gene matches. The CDR3 here is CASSEQGVAYYGYTF. The CDR3 region has the DNA TGTGCCAGCAGTGAACAGGGGGTTGCGTACTATGGCTACACCTTC.

This clone was recorded a few times. The chain carries TRBV10-3 and TRBJ2-3, with 8 bases fitting TRBD2. The junction had 6 bases not matched to a gene; V was cut back by 10 bases and J by 6 bases. CDR3 length: 12 residues. Looked up from germline, CDR1 is ENHRY and CDR2 is SYGVKD. CDR3 DNA: TGTGCCACCGGGGGGGGTTCGGATACGCAGTATTTT. Encoded protein: CATGGGSDTQYF.

The chain links TRBV7-9 to TRBJ2-1; 7 bases map to TRBD1. CDR1 is SEHNR, CDR2 FQNEAQ, per germline (reference sequence). The trim removed 5 bases at V and 0 bases at J, leaving 7 bases unmatched. The CDR3 has 16 residues. The CDR3 DNA sequence: TGTGCCAGCAGCGCACAGGGGTTTACCTCCTACAATGAGCAGTTCTTC. It codes for CASSAQGFTSYNEQFF.